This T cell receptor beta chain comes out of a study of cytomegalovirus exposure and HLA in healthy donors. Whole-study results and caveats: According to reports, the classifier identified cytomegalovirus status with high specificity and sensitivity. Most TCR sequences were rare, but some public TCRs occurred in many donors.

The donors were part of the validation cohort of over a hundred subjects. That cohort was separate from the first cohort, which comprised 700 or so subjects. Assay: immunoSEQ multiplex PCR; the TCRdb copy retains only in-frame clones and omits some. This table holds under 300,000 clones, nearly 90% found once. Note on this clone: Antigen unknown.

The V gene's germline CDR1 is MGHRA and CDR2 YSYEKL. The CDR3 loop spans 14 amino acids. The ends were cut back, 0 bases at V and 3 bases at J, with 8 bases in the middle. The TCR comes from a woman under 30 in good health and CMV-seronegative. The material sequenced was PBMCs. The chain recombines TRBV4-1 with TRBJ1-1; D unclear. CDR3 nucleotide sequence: TGCGCCAGCAGCCAAGACTTTTCGTACACTGAAGCTTTCTTT. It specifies CASSQDFSYTEAFF.